This TCR beta chain was observed in a study of blood T cell repertoires in COVID-19. Overall study: The United States, Italy and Spain supplied acute and convalescent COVID-19 samples. T cells, B-cell-depleted T cells, or PBMCs provided the cDNA or gDNA that served as material.

CDR3 length: 15 residues. The ends lost 2 bases at V and 4 bases at J; junction bases unmatched: 5. Germline V lookup: CDR1 SGHVS, CDR2 FNYEAQ. The participants were between about 18 and 90 years old and came from under 25 US areas. Researchers sorted participants into cohorts using their self-reported clinical history. Sequencing was performed with immunoSEQ multiplex PCR; in TCRdb, only in-frame clones are kept and a portion is missing. The sample consists of approximately 140,000 clones, 88% of them appearing once. The specimen was PBMCs or T cells enriched from blood (not recorded which). The TCR originated in a woman under 40 with acute COVID-19. The chain combines TRBV7-6 with TRBJ2-5, with TRBD2 identical over 9 bases. The CDR3 here is CASSLISGSGETQYF. The CDR3, as DNA: TGTGCCAGCAGCTTAATTAGCGGGAGTGGAGAGACCCAGTACTTC.